In this sample, the clone carrying this TCR beta chain turned up many times. The germline V and J ends were trimmed by 0 bases and 4 bases, with 11 bases remaining between them. The CDR3 runs 15 residues. Germline CDR1 SGHRS, CDR2 YFSETQ. It was with unique molecular identifiers that the TCRbeta library was prepared. TCRdb fed the PCR reads into MiXCR, producing one record per CDR3 protein. The sample contains about 200,000 distinct CDR3 sequences, 5.5% to 7% of which appear only once. This sample was taken from a study of T-cell reconstitution after alpha-beta-depleted transplantation in children. The chain recombines TRBV5-1 with TRBJ2-1; the D call may be TRBD1 or TRBD2 (6 bases each). The sequence was collected from a boy under 10 years old with acute lymphoblastic leukemia, due to receive a stem cell transplant. Sequenced here: PBMCs, sampled before TCRalphabeta/CD19-depleted stem cell transplant. The CDR3 nucleotides are TGCGCCAGCAGCTTGGGGGGGGCTGGGTACAATGAGCAGTTCTTC. It codes for CASSLGGAGYNEQFF.